This is a list of T cell receptor beta chains from one sample in a study of T cell responses to AZD1222 COVID-19 vaccine. Data came from immunoSEQ multiplex PCR; TCRdb stores just in-frame clones and leaves some out. The sample carries over 150,000 clones, 90% recorded once. The sample was peripheral blood, taken on day 0 of AZD1222 vaccination. These receptors came from an adult in good health. The CDR3 runs from the conserved cysteine through the conserved F or W. Fields, in order: J gene, clone size, D gene, V gene, CDR3 protein, CDR3 DNA. The D gene is left open where the match is weak. Clone sizes are given selectively: once, few, many, or a class where the clone is expanded.

>TRBJ2-1|NA|NA|TRBV3-1/TRBV3-2
CASSQEGVARMFF
TGTGCCAGCAGCCAAGAGGGTGTGGCTAGAATGTTCTTC
>TRBJ2-7|NA|NA|TRBV5-1
CASSLAGNSYEQYF
TGCGCCAGCAGCCTAGCCGGGAACTCCTACGAGCAGTACTTC
>TRBJ1-2|NA|TRBD1|TRBV7-9
CASSQGTGGLSGYGYTF
TGTGCCAGCAGCCAGGGGACAGGGGGCTTGAGTGGCTATGGCTACACCTTC
>TRBJ1-5|NA|NA|TRBV28
CASTRPGIPNQPQHF
TGTGCCAGCACCCGGCCCGGGATTCCCAATCAGCCCCAGCATTTT
>TRBJ1-2|NA|NA|TRBV6-5
CASRITENYGYTF
TGTGCCAGCAGGATAACAGAGAACTATGGCTACACCTTC
>TRBJ1-6|NA|NA|TRBV7-9
CASSSQGGPLHF
TGTGCCAGCAGCTCACAGGGAGGGCCCCTCCACTTT
>TRBJ1-1|NA|NA|TRBV11-3
CASRGRGVEAFF
TGTGCCAGCAGGGGTCGGGGGGTTGAAGCTTTCTTT
>TRBJ2-7|NA|TRBD2|TRBV4-1
CASSASGGLYEQYF
TGCGCCAGCAGCGCTAGCGGGGGTCTCTACGAGCAGTACTTC
>TRBJ2-7|NA|TRBD2|TRBV2
CASSGGLAGAEQYF
TGTGCCAGCAGTGGGGGACTAGCGGGGGCCGAGCAGTACTTC
>TRBJ1-1|once|NA|TRBV3-1/TRBV3-2
CASSQVEGTEAFF
TGTGCCAGCAGCCAAGTCGAGGGAACTGAAGCTTTCTTT
>TRBJ2-5|NA|NA|TRBV2
CASSEAEVGGVETQYF
TGTGCCAGCAGTGAAGCAGAGGTGGGGGGAGTAGAGACCCAGTACTTC
>TRBJ1-5|NA|TRBD1|TRBV28
CASSVRDRDPMGQPQHF
TGTGCCAGCAGTGTCCGGGACAGGGACCCCATGGGGCAGCCCCAGCATTTT
>TRBJ1-3|once|NA|TRBV20-1
CSALWNTIYF
TGCAGTGCACTTTGGAACACCATATATTTT
>TRBJ1-3|NA|NA|TRBV5-4
CASSSRDRRNTIYF
TGTGCCAGCAGCTCCAGAGACAGAAGGAACACCATATATTTT
>TRBJ1-2|NA|TRBD1|TRBV19
CASSSGQAGGWGYTF
TGTGCCAGTAGTTCCGGACAGGCGGGAGGTTGGGGCTACACCTTC
>TRBJ1-1|NA|NA|TRBV20-1
CSAGVNTEAFF
TGCAGTGCAGGGGTGAACACTGAAGCTTTCTTT
>TRBJ2-2|NA|TRBD1|TRBV19
CASLPPGQGATGELFF
TGTGCCAGCCTCCCCCCGGGACAGGGGGCGACCGGGGAGCTGTTTTTT
>TRBJ2-3|NA|TRBD2|TRBV6-4
CASSDSTGGADTQYF
TGTGCCAGCAGTGACTCGACGGGGGGTGCAGATACGCAGTATTTT
>TRBJ2-3|once|TRBD2|TRBV6-5
CASSYRTSGDTQYF
TGTGCCAGCAGTTACCGGACTAGCGGAGATACGCAGTATTTT
>TRBJ1-5|NA|NA|TRBV21-1
CASPRRGHSNQPQHF
TGTGCCAGCCCCCGGCGGGGACACAGCAATCAGCCCCAGCATTTT
>TRBJ2-7|NA|NA|TRBV30
CAWGASGYEQYF
TGTGCCTGGGGGGCAAGCGGCTACGAGCAGTACTTC
>TRBJ1-6|NA|NA|TRBV6-5
CASSFYDSPLHF
TGTGCCAGCAGCTTTTATGATTCACCCCTCCACTTT
>TRBJ1-3|NA|NA|TRBV7-2
CASSLVAQNTIYF
TGTGCCAGCAGCTTGGTAGCCCAAAACACCATATATTTT